The rows below give T cell receptor beta chains drawn from one sample of a study of OX40 agonist ivuxolimab in advanced cancers. Libraries were prepared by immunoSEQ multiplex PCR; TCRdb keeps only in-frame clonotypes and omits some of them. The repertoire holds more than 65,000 clones, with around 80% as singletons. The sequencing here drew on CD4+ or CD8+ T cells sorted from blood, taken in a trial of the OX40 agonist ivuxolimab. These receptors came from an adult with an advanced solid tumor such as melanoma, head and neck, liver or kidney cancer. Both conserved end residues are part of each CDR3. D genes are given only for firm matches. Rows may omit the clone size; those that give it use once, few, many or a size class.

D	size	V	J	DNA	CDR3
.	.	TRBV2	TRBJ1-6	TGTGCCAGCAGTGTGGAGGGGAGAGTCTCCTATAATTCACCCCTCCACTTT	CASSVEGRVSYNSPLHF
TRBD1	.	TRBV28	TRBJ2-5	TGTGCCAGCAGTTTTCTGGGGACAGGACAACAAGAGACCCAGTACTTC	CASSFLGTGQQETQYF
.	.	TRBV5-5	TRBJ1-5	TGTGCCAGCAGCTTGTGGATGACAACTAATGGACAGCCCCAGCATTTT	CASSLWMTTNGQPQHF
.	.	TRBV10-2	TRBJ2-2	TGCGCCAGCACCAGAGGGAACACCGGGGAGCTGTTTTTT	CASTRGNTGELFF
TRBD2	once	TRBV2	TRBJ2-7	TGTGCCAGCATTAGCGGGGGGGCCTACGAGCAGTACTTC	CASISGGAYEQYF
.	.	TRBV7-2	TRBJ1-6	TGTGCCAGCCGTACTCCAGCGTATAATTCACCCCTCCACTTT	CASRTPAYNSPLHF
.	.	TRBV5-1	TRBJ2-5	TGCGCCAGCAGCGTCTCCCCACCGGAGACCCAGTACTTC	CASSVSPPETQYF
TRBD2	.	TRBV9	TRBJ2-5	TGTGCCAGCACAACCGGGACTAGCGGGGGGGCCCAAGAGACCCAGTACTTC	CASTTGTSGGAQETQYF
.	.	TRBV6-6	TRBJ1-4	TGTGCCAGCAGTTGGGACATCGAGAGTGAAAAACTGTTTTTT	CASSWDIESEKLFF
.	few	TRBV7-2	TRBJ1-6	TGTGCCAGCAGCTTAGAGAGCTCCTATAATTCACCCCTCCACTTT	CASSLESSYNSPLHF
.	.	TRBV7-3	TRBJ1-5	TGTGCCAGCAGCTTAAGTGGTGGGCAGCCCCAGCATTTT	CASSLSGGQPQHF
.	.	TRBV7-9	TRBJ1-3	TGTGCCAGCAGCTTTCGTGGAGGACCTGGAAACACCATATATTTT	CASSFRGGPGNTIYF
TRBD1	.	TRBV7-2	TRBJ1-3	TGTGCCAGCAGCGTAGGACAGGCCTCTGGAAACACCATATATTTT	CASSVGQASGNTIYF
TRBD1	.	TRBV18	TRBJ2-3	TGTGCCAGCTCCCCAGACAGGGAACGAGGTGATACGCAGTATTTT	CASSPDRERGDTQYF
.	.	TRBV7-9	TRBJ2-5	TGTGCCAGCAGCCCGTGGGAGACCCAGTACTTC	CASSPWETQYF
.	once	TRBV9	TRBJ2-5	TGTGCCAGCAGCGCCAGGGACATCGAAGAGACCCAGTACTTC	CASSARDIEETQYF
.	.	TRBV6-5	TRBJ1-1	TGTGCCAGCAGTTACGAAGCGGAAGCTTTCTTT	CASSYEAEAFF
.	.	TRBV15	TRBJ1-6	TGTGCCACCAGCAGAGCTGGGACAACGAATTCACCCCTCCACTTT	CATSRAGTTNSPLHF
.	.	TRBV6-5	TRBJ2-7	TGTGCCAGCAGTTACCCGGGTGGTCGAGGGGTCGAGCAGTACTTC	CASSYPGGRGVEQYF
.	.	TRBV9	TRBJ1-2	TGTGCCAGCAGCGTAGATGGGGTCGGGGGCTACACCTTC	CASSVDGVGGYTF
.	.	TRBV2	TRBJ2-5	TGTGCCAGCAGTGGAGGGGGAAAAGAGACCCAGTACTTC	CASSGGGKETQYF
TRBD1	.	TRBV6-5	TRBJ1-6	TGTGCCAGCAGTAGGGACAGGGGGAATTCACCCCTCCACTTT	CASSRDRGNSPLHF
.	few	TRBV19	TRBJ1-5	TGTGCCAGTACCTCGGGGCCGGGGAGCAATCAGCCCCAGCATTTT	CASTSGPGSNQPQHF
.	.	TRBV11-2	TRBJ1-6	TGTGCCAGCAGCTTAGCGCATAGGGCAGGGGCTACACCCCTCCACTTT	CASSLAHRAGATPLHF
TRBD2	.	TRBV11-1	TRBJ2-5	TGTGCCAGCAGCTCACGCCTAGCGGGGGGCCGGGAGACCCAGTACTTC	CASSSRLAGGRETQYF
.	few	TRBV4-3	TRBJ1-1	TGCGCCAGCCGATCCGTACAGGGACCCACTGAAGCTTTCTTT	CASRSVQGPTEAFF
.	.	TRBV5-1	TRBJ1-6	TGCGCCAGCAGCTTTAGCCCTCTTTATAATTCACCCCTCCACTTT	CASSFSPLYNSPLHF
.	.	TRBV6-1	TRBJ2-7	TGTGCCAGCTCTTCATCCAGCATTCCTACCTACGAGCAGTACTTC	CASSSSSIPTYEQYF
.	.	TRBV18	TRBJ2-3	TGTGCCAGCTCACCATCCTCGCTCGGAGATACGCAGTATTTT	CASSPSSLGDTQYF
.	.	TRBV7-3	TRBJ2-3	TGTGCCAGCAGCTTATTGCCCGGGATCACAGATACGCAGTATTTT	CASSLLPGITDTQYF
.	.	TRBV5-6	TRBJ2-5	TGTGCCAGCAGCTCCCTGGTCCAAGAGACCCAGTACTTC	CASSSLVQETQYF
TRBD2	.	TRBV12-5	TRBJ2-4	TGTGCTAGTGGTTTGCCGGGGGGGTTAGCCAAAAACATTCAGTACTTC	CASGLPGGLAKNIQYF
.	.	TRBV12-2	TRBJ1-3	TGTGCAAGTCGCTTCAGTGTCGGAAACACCATATATTTT	CASRFSVGNTIYF
.	.	TRBV7-2	TRBJ2-5	TGTGCCAGCAGCCAGCCGGGACCGGAGACCCAGTACTTC	CASSQPGPETQYF
.	.	TRBV7-9	TRBJ2-3	TGTGCCAGCAGCTTAATTGGAGATACGCAGTATTTT	CASSLIGDTQYF
.	.	TRBV11-2	TRBJ1-5	TGTGCCAGCAGCTCAACGGTAAATCAGCCCCAGCATTTT	CASSSTVNQPQHF
TRBD1	once	TRBV7-2	TRBJ1-6	TGTGCCAGCAGCTTAGAGGGACAGGGATACTCACCCCTCCACTTT	CASSLEGQGYSPLHF
.	.	TRBV5-1	TRBJ1-6	TGCGCCAGCAGCGAAGAGGAGGGTTCACCCCTCCACTTT	CASSEEEGSPLHF
.	.	TRBV28	TRBJ1-6	TGTGCCAGCATCCCGGGCCTCTATAATTCACCCCTCCACTTT	CASIPGLYNSPLHF
TRBD1	.	TRBV7-2	TRBJ2-5	TGTGCCAGCAGTAGGACAGGACAAGAGACCCAGTACTTC	CASSRTGQETQYF
TRBD2	.	TRBV5-4	TRBJ2-7	TGTGCCAGCAGCCCACTAGCGGGGGGCCTCTACGAGCAGTACTTC	CASSPLAGGLYEQYF
.	.	TRBV10-3	TRBJ2-1	TGTGCCATCAGCTCTAATCGGGAGTTACAGTTCTTC	CAISSNRELQFF
.	.	TRBV11-2	TRBJ1-4	TGTGCCAGCAGCCCTCGGACCGCCGGTGGAGAAAAACTGTTTTTT	CASSPRTAGGEKLFF
TRBD2	.	TRBV4-3	TRBJ2-3	TGCGCCAGCAGCCAAGTACTAGCGGGGGGTCTCTCGTCCGATACGCAGTATTTT	CASSQVLAGGLSSDTQYF
TRBD1	.	TRBV6-6	TRBJ2-5	TGTGCCAGCAGCCCCCGGACAGGGGGGTTTCAAGAGACCCAGTACTTC	CASSPRTGGFQETQYF
.	.	TRBV5-1	TRBJ2-5	TGCGCCAGCAGCTTGGCCGACAGCCCAGGGGAGACCCAGTACTTC	CASSLADSPGETQYF
.	.	TRBV4-1	TRBJ1-3	TGCGCCAGCAGCCAAGTTGCGGGGGTCTCTGGAAACACCATATATTTT	CASSQVAGVSGNTIYF